Shown below are 16 T cell receptor beta chains from a single sample sequenced in a study of T cell repertoires in cytomegalovirus infection. Their specific antigens are unknown. TCRdb independently ran MiXCR on the reads; one entry per CDR3 protein. The profile covers about 89,000 distinct CDR3 sequences, with 25% to 30% appearing a single time and about 65% taken by the ten largest. The specimen was CD8+ T cells from cultured PBMCs, collected from culture after CMV antigen stimulation. These receptors all stem from a human donor in good health (CMV status not recorded). Some clones in this sample may be carry-over from other donors' samples.

This clonotype was seen a handful of times. The rearrangement links TRBV18 to TRBJ1-5; a weak D match, TRBD1 (6 bases). Deletions cut 2 bases from V and 0 bases from J, with 11 bases between. The CDR3 is made up of 16 amino acids. CDR1 and CDR2 from the germline V gene are KGHSH and LQKENI. The CDR3 sequence is CASSPTGQNSNQPQHF. The CDR3 DNA reads as TGTGCCAGCTCACCAACTGGACAGAATAGCAATCAGCCCCAGCATTTT.

The chain couples TRBV4-1 to TRBJ2-7; 9 positions match TRBD2. The CDR3 runs 15 residues. V dropped 2 bases and J dropped 2; count of bases not matched to a gene: 4. CDR1 is MGHRA, CDR2 YSYEKL, per germline. The CDR3 sequence is CASSQNSGGTYEQYF. CDR3 in DNA: TGCGCCAGCAGCCAAAATAGCGGGGGAACCTACGAGCAGTACTTC.

The table lists this clonotype with a few counts. This chain connects TRBV4-1 to TRBJ2-1; no firm D call. CDR1 MGHRA and CDR2 YSYEKL come from the germline V gene. Between the trimmed V and J ends, which lost 1 base and 2 bases, there was a span of 12 bases. This CDR3 has 16 residues. CDR3 loop: CASSQVRVSAYNEQFF. CDR3 sequence (DNA): TGCGCCAGCAGCCAAGTTCGGGTTTCAGCCTACAATGAGCAGTTCTTC.

The table lists this clonotype with a few counts. The V gene is TRBV12-3 or TRBV12-4, the J gene TRBJ2-3; 7 nucleotides align to TRBD2. V lost 5 bases, J lost 0 bases, and 8 bases stayed unmatched. The CDR3 consists of 16 residues. The CDR3 region has the DNA TGTGCCAGCAGTCCCCCGGCGGGGGAGAGCACAGATACGCAGTATTTT. Residues: CASSPPAGESTDTQYF.

The rearrangement uses TRBV28 and TRBJ1-1, with D possibly TRBD1 on 5 matching bases. The CDR3 runs to 15 residues. From germline, CDR1 is MDHEN and CDR2 SYDVKM. With 8 bases removed from V and 4 bases from J, the gap between germline ends came to 20 bases. CDR3 nucleotides: TGTGCCAGCGGCCCAGAGGAGGGACCCGCCACTGAAGCTTTCTTT. It translates to CASGPEEGPATEAFF.

The chain recombines TRBV20-1 with TRBJ2-1; D is unclear. The CDR3 consists of 13 residues. Germline lookup yields CDR1 DFQATT and CDR2 SNEGSKA (reference sequence). V lost 6 bases, J lost 0 bases, and 9 bases lay in between. This chain's CDR3 is CSADDTSYNEQFF. The CDR3 region has the DNA TGCAGTGCAGATGACACCTCCTACAATGAGCAGTTCTTC.

J is TRBJ2-1 and V is TRBV4-1; 7 bases are a match to TRBD2. The V segment lost 1 base and the J segment 10 bases; nucleotides outside the gene matches: 7. Germline-derived CDR1 and CDR2 are MGHRA and YSYEKL. The CDR3 has 14 amino acids. DNA for the CDR3: TGCGCCAGCAGCCAAGCTCCCTTGGGAGGGGAGCAGTTCTTC. This translates into CASSQAPLGGEQFF.

In this sample, this clonotype turned up many times. The rearrangement links TRBV12-3 or TRBV12-4 to TRBJ2-7; 9 bases align to TRBD1. With 6 bases clipped from V and 2 bases from J, the junction kept 5 bases outside the gene matches. CDR3 length: 14 amino acids. The CDR3 loop reads CASRDRDRAYEQYF. The CDR3 DNA follows: TGTGCCAGCAGGGACCGGGACAGGGCCTACGAGCAGTACTTC.

The chain is built from TRBV25-1 and TRBJ1-1; 9 bases align to TRBD1. The CDR3 covers 13 residues. The germline V gene encodes CDR1 MGHDK and CDR2 SYGVNS. The J segment lost 5 bases and the V segment lost 8 bases, leaving 6 bases of the junction unmatched. This CDR3 reads CASGTGRKTEAFF. The CDR3 nucleotides read TGTGCCAGCGGGACAGGGAGGAAAACTGAAGCTTTCTTT.

The rearrangement joins TRBV7-9 to TRBJ2-1; 9 nucleotides agree with TRBD1. This CDR3 spans 15 amino acids. Trimming cost V 5 bases and J 4 bases; bases outside gene matches: 6. The germline CDR1 and CDR2 sequences are SEHNR and FQNEAQ (reference sequence). The CDR3 DNA is TGTGCCAGCAGCCGGGGGGACAGGGAGTACAATGAGCAGTTCTTC. Amino acids: CASSRGDREYNEQFF.

The J gene is TRBJ1-2, the V gene TRBV27, with D perhaps TRBD1 (5 bases). This CDR3 is built from 15 residues. Per germline, CDR1 MNHEY and CDR2 SMNVEV (reference sequence). Between the trimmed V and J ends, which lost 4 bases and 2 bases, there was a span of 14 bases. CDR3 residues: CASSSTGLSNYGYTF. For the CDR3, the DNA is TGTGCCAGCAGTTCCACGGGGCTATCGAACTATGGCTACACCTTC.

The genes are TRBV3-1 and TRBJ2-3; 8 nucleotides match TRBD1. J gave up 0 bases and V 4 bases, and 3 bases lay outside the gene matches. Germline V CDR1 and CDR2: LGHDT, YNNKEL (reference sequence). The CDR3 is 15 residues long. CDR3 sequence (DNA): TGTGCCAGCAGCCCCGGGACAGGCAGCACAGATACGCAGTATTTT. Amino acids: CASSPGTGSTDTQYF.

A few counts support this clonotype. This chain links TRBV7-9 with TRBJ1-4; D gene unclear. The CDR3 sequence is 14 residues long. V lost 1 base to trimming and J lost 7 bases, with 10 bases between them. CDR1 SEHNR and CDR2 FQNEAQ come from the germline V gene (reference sequence). CDR3 bases: TGTGCCAGCAGCTTAGTGGGCGCCTTTGAAAAACTGTTTTTT. This codes for CASSLVGAFEKLFF.

The table lists this clonotype with a few counts. The V and J genes are TRBV15 and TRBJ2-1; 9 nucleotides agree with TRBD1. The V gene's germline CDR1 is LNHNV and CDR2 YYDKDF (reference sequence). Unmatched junction bases numbered 8, after V lost 4 bases and J lost 4 bases. The CDR3 runs 16 residues. The CDR3 DNA reads TGTGCCACCAGCAACCCTGGACAGGGGTCTTACAATGAGCAGTTCTTC. Residues: CATSNPGQGSYNEQFF. The variable domain in full, completed from reference TRBV15 and TRBJ2-1, reads DAMVIQNPRYQVTQFGKPVTLSCSQTLNHNVMYWYQQKSSQAPKLLFHYYDKDFNNEADTPDNFQSRRPNTSFCFLDIRSPGLGDTAMYLCATSNPGQGSYNEQFFGPGTRLTVL.

The chain couples TRBV7-6 to TRBJ2-3, with TRBD2 identical over 7 bases. The germline V gene encodes CDR1 SGHVS and CDR2 FNYEAQ. The CDR3 covers 15 residues. V was pared by 5 bases and J by 2 bases, with 7 bases of the junction left unmatched. The CDR3 sequence: CASSQAGFTTDTQYF. The CDR3 nucleotides read TGTGCCAGCAGCCAAGCGGGGTTTACCACAGATACGCAGTATTTT.

This clonotype was found a few times. The chain recombines TRBV2 with TRBJ1-1; no firm D call. Trimming left V 5 bases short and J 0 bases short, with 13 bases between. Germline assignment: CDR1 SNHLY and CDR2 FYNNEI. The CDR3 runs to 15 residues. For the CDR3, the DNA is TGTGCCAGCAGTCAGCCCCGGTCCCTGAACACTGAAGCTTTCTTT. Translated, it gives CASSQPRSLNTEAFF.